This T cell receptor beta chain was found in a study of molecular identifiers for immune sequencing clone quantification. Study at large: The replicate experiment used RNA from roughly 18,000 or 92,000 naive CD8 cells. This RNA was split into five aliquots, and four of them were sequenced. Findings and caveats of the study: In naive cells, under 1% of molecules belonged to clones above 20 RNA copies, against over 98% in effector cells. Barcode collisions between identical TCR molecules could shrink estimates of highly expanded clone sizes.

The length of the CDR3 is 16 residues. The V segment lost 6 bases and the J segment 2 bases; nucleotides outside the gene matches: 11. The germline V gene encodes CDR1 SEHNR and CDR2 FQNEAQ (reference sequence). A single record per CDR3 protein comes from TCRdb applying MiXCR to the PCR reads. The sample includes some 680,000 distinct CDR3 sequences, around 25% seen only once; the top ten take about 0.8%. To note about this clonotype: The antigen remains unidentified.

Sample: naive CD8+ T cells from blood, with Jurkat cell RNA spiked in. As for subset: FACS-sorted CD8+CD4-CCR7+CD45RA+ naive T cells. The sequence was collected from a human donor in good health. Some libraries in this study had Jurkat cell RNA spiked in. The rearrangement uses TRBV7-9 and TRBJ2-3; 7 nucleotides align to TRBD2. The CDR3 DNA is TGTGCCAGCAGTTCCGTGACTAGCTCTATCACAGATACGCAGTATTTT. Translation gives CASSSVTSSITDTQYF.